These 21 T cell receptor beta chains were all obtained from the same sample, sequenced in a study of T cell repertoires in cytomegalovirus infection. Their antigens remain unidentified. One entry per CDR3 protein, called by TCRdb with MiXCR from the reads. This table has 55,000 to 85,000 distinct CDR3 sequences, 20% to 25% appearing once. This material consisted of CD8+ T cells from cultured PBMCs, taken from culture after CMV antigen stimulation. The origin of the receptors is a human donor in good health (CMV status not recorded). Some clones in this sample may be carry-over from other donors' samples.

This CDR3 reads CASSFGQPQHF. CDR3 sequence (DNA): TGTGCCAGCAGTTTCGGTCAGCCCCAGCATTTT. The chain joins TRBV12-3 or TRBV12-4 to TRBJ1-5; D gene uncertain. V lost 3 bases and J 6 bases, leaving 3 bases between the germline ends. This CDR3 spans 11 amino acids.

This clonotype was counted a few times. The chain links TRBV4-3 to TRBJ2-1; unclear D gene. CDR1 is LGHNA and CDR2 is YSLEER in the germline V gene. CDR3 length equals 15 residues. The V gene lost 1 base and the J gene lost 3 bases, with 10 bases spanning the gap. Written as DNA, the CDR3 is TGCGCCAGCAGCCAAGGGGTCGGGTTCTACAATGAGCAGTTCTTC. Its translation: CASSQGVGFYNEQFF.

The chain links TRBV27 to TRBJ1-1; no reliable D call. Trimming cost V 4 bases and J 10 bases, with 19 bases left between them. The CDR3 runs 14 residues. The germline V gene has CDR1 MNHEY and CDR2 SMNVEV (reference sequence). This CDR3 is CASSSTGPPSAAFF. The DNA of the CDR3 is TGTGCCAGCAGTTCAACCGGGCCACCCTCGGCAGCTTTCTTT.

This clonotype was recorded a few times. The gene calls are TRBV7-9 and TRBJ2-7, with D possibly being TRBD1 (6 bases). V was cut by 3 bases and J by 3 bases, with 9 bases left in between. Germline CDR1 reads SEHNR; CDR2 reads FQNEAQ (reference sequence). This CDR3 contains 13 residues. The CDR3, as DNA: TGTGCCAGCAGCTTTGGGGGCGGCTACGAGCAGTACTTC. Translating gives CASSFGGGYEQYF.

This chain uses TRBV7-8 with TRBJ2-3; D gene ambiguous. There are 11 residues in the CDR3. The germline V and J ends were trimmed by 10 bases and 3 bases, with 8 bases remaining between them. Germline-derived CDR1 and CDR2 are SGHVS and FQNEAQ. CDR3 DNA sequence: TGTGCCACTTCCCGAACAGATACGCAGTATTTT. It is translated as CATSRTDTQYF.

This clonotype was seen a few times. Since a much larger clone is just one base distant, this may be a read error. CDR3: CARSDTIPSSYNSPLHF. The CDR3 DNA reads as TGTGCCCGCAGTGACACCATCCCGAGCTCCTATAATTCACCCCTCCACTTT. This sequence joins TRBV6-5 and TRBJ1-6; D ambiguous. The CDR3 extends over 17 amino acids. Germline lookup yields CDR1 MNHEY and CDR2 SVGAGI.

This clonotype was detected only a few times. This chain joins TRBV29-1 and TRBJ2-2, with 7 bases lining up with TRBD2. V lost 3 bases and J lost 8; bases outside the gene matches: 3. Per the germline V gene, CDR1 is SQVTM and CDR2 is ANQGSEA. The CDR3 sequence is 12 residues long. CDR3 sequence: CSVDQGGGELFF. The CDR3 coding sequence is TGCAGCGTTGATCAGGGAGGGGGGGAGCTGTTTTTT.

This clonotype came up a few times. V is TRBV18 and J is TRBJ1-4; D remains ambiguous. There are 14 residues in the CDR3. Germline CDR1 and CDR2: KGHSH and LQKENI. Trimming took 3 bases from V and 2 from J, leaving 7 bases between them. In nucleotides, the CDR3 is TGTGCCAGCTCACCCTACGGGACTAATGAAAAACTGTTTTTT. Its protein is CASSPYGTNEKLFF.

CDR3 nucleotides: TGTGCCAGCAGTCCCCCCGGGACTAGCGGGGTTAATGAGCAGTTCTTC. Its protein product is CASSPPGTSGVNEQFF. The chain joins TRBV2 to TRBJ2-1; 13 positions agree with TRBD2. The CDR3 is 16 amino acids. V was clipped by 5 bases and J by 7 bases; unmatched bases: 8. In germline, CDR1 is SNHLY, CDR2 FYNNEI.

This chain links TRBV13 with TRBJ1-4; D possibly corresponds to TRBD1 (6 bases). Germline CDR1 reads PRHDT; CDR2 reads FYEKMQ (reference sequence). Trimming took 5 bases from V and 8 from J, leaving 15 bases between them. CDR3 length: 14 residues. CDR3 DNA: TGTGCCAGCAGCACCCAAGGGGGAAACGAAAAACTGTTTTTT. Translating gives CASSTQGGNEKLFF.

This clonotype has just a few counts. The chain joins TRBV29-1 to TRBJ2-5; D might be TRBD1 (6 bases). The CDR3 length is 17 residues. V lost 0 bases and J 1 base, leaving 18 bases between the germline ends. Germline V gene lookup returns CDR1 SQVTM and CDR2 ANQGSEA. CDR3 loop: CSVEDMGDTELQETQYF. CDR3 nucleotide sequence: TGCAGCGTTGAAGATATGGGGGACACCGAACTCCAAGAGACCCAGTACTTC.

The chain carries TRBV2 and TRBJ2-7, with no clear D. The germline V gene has CDR1 SNHLY and CDR2 FYNNEI. The germline V and J ends were trimmed by 3 bases and 4 bases, with 7 bases remaining between them. The CDR3 spans 12 residues. The CDR3 bases are TGTGCCAGCAGTGATACCCCTTACGAGCAGTACTTC. This gives the protein CASSDTPYEQYF.

Here the CDR3 reads CASSLDGQGRYGYTF. DNA for the CDR3: TGTGCCAGCAGCTTAGACGGACAGGGCCGTTATGGCTACACCTTC. The chain uses TRBV7-2 and TRBJ1-2; 8 bases map to TRBD1. Germline CDR1 is SGHTA and CDR2 is FQGNSA. This CDR3 comprises 15 residues. V lost 1 base to trimming and J lost 5 bases; unmatched junction nucleotides: 6. Filled out from reference TRBV7-2 and TRBJ1-2, the complete variable domain reads GAGVSQSPSNKVTEKGKDVELRCDPISGHTALYWYRQSLGQGLEFLIYFQGNSAPDKSGLPSDRFSAERTGGSVSTLTIQRTQQEDSAVYLCASSLDGQGRYGYTFGSGTRLTVV.

Regarding this clonotype: One junction end does not reproduce the germline sequence, and a read error may be involved. This rearrangement joins TRBV4-1 to TRBJ1-1; the D is unclear. CDR3 length equals 14 residues. Germline assignment: CDR1 MGHRA and CDR2 YSYEKL. The CDR3 is CASSPGLWNTEAFF. CDR3 nucleotide sequence: TGTGCCAGCAGCCCTGGGCTGTGGAACACTGAAGCTTTCTTT.

The chain links TRBV4-3 to TRBJ2-7; D ambiguous. The CDR3 runs 16 residues. V shed 1 base and J shed 2 bases, with 15 bases lying between them. From germline, CDR1 is LGHNA and CDR2 YSLEER. The CDR3 DNA is TGCGCCAGCAGCCAAGGAAGGGCTAGTATTCCCTACGAGCAGTACTTC. Amino acids: CASSQGRASIPYEQYF.

Only a few counts were recorded for this clonotype. The chain employs TRBV27 and TRBJ1-6; D remains ambiguous. This CDR3 spans 15 amino acids. V gave up 8 bases and J gave up 0 bases, with 11 bases separating them. Germline values: CDR1 MNHEY, CDR2 SMNVEV (reference sequence). The CDR3 is CASSSVSSYNSPLHF. In DNA form, the CDR3 reads TGTGCCAGCTCCTCAGTGAGCTCCTATAATTCACCCCTCCACTTT.

This clonotype has only a few counts. The chain recombines TRBV27 with TRBJ2-1; 13 bases line up with TRBD2. The V segment lost 3 bases and the J segment 4 bases; nucleotides outside the gene matches: 9. CDR3 length: 18 amino acids. Germline V gives CDR1 MNHEY, CDR2 SMNVEV (reference sequence). The CDR3 loop is CASSFSTSGGAPYNEQFF. The DNA of the CDR3 is TGTGCCAGCAGTTTCTCAACTAGCGGGGGGGCCCCTTACAATGAGCAGTTCTTC.

This clonotype was seen more than once but under ten times. The chain employs TRBV7-8 and TRBJ2-1; D gene uncertain. Germline-derived CDR1 and CDR2 are SGHVS and FQNEAQ. The CDR3 covers 15 residues. With 1 base removed from V and 1 base from J, the gap between germline ends came to 8 bases. The CDR3 region is CASSLEPISYNEQFF. The DNA of the CDR3 is TGTGCCAGCAGCTTAGAGCCAATATCCTACAATGAGCAGTTCTTC.

This clonotype was picked up a small number of times. This rearrangement joins TRBV7-3 to TRBJ2-7; possibly TRBD1 for D (6 bases). This CDR3 has 12 amino acids. Trimming removed 5 bases at V and 5 bases at J, with 10 bases between. Germline assignment: CDR1 SGHTA and CDR2 FQGTGA. CDR3 amino acids: CASSPRTDEQYF. In DNA, the CDR3 is TGTGCCAGCAGCCCCCGGACAGACGAGCAGTACTTC.

Judged by abundance, this clonotype is large. The V and J genes are TRBV7-2 and TRBJ2-4; maybe TRBD2 (6 bases). This CDR3 is built from 17 residues. Trimming stripped 5 bases from V and 1 base from J, with 18 bases between. Germline V gene sequence: CDR1 SGHTA, CDR2 FQGNSA. The CDR3 bases are TGTGCCAGCAGCCCAACCCCGGGGGTTTACGCCAAAAACATTCAGTACTTC. Translating it yields CASSPTPGVYAKNIQYF.

This clonotype was seen only a few times. V gene TRBV6-1 combines with J gene TRBJ2-7; unclear D gene. This CDR3 comprises 13 residues. Germline V lookup: CDR1 MNHNS, CDR2 SASEGT. V lost 3 bases to trimming and J lost 2 bases, with 8 bases between them. CDR3 protein: CASSDYTTYEQYF. The CDR3 DNA follows: TGTGCCAGCAGTGACTACACCACCTACGAGCAGTACTTC.